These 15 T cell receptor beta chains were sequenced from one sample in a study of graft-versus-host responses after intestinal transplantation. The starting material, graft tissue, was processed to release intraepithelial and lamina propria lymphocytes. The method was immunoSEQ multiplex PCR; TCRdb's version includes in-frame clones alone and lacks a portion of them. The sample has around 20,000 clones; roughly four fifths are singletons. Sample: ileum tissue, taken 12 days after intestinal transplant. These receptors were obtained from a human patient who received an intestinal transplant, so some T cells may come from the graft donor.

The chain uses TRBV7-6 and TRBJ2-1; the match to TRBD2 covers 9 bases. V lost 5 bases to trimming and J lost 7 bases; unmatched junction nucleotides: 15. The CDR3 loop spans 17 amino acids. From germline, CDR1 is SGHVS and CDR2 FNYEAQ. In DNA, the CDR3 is TGTGCCAGCAGCCCGCAATGGGGGCGGGGGGGCCAGAATGAGCAGTTCTTC. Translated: CASSPQWGRGGQNEQFF.

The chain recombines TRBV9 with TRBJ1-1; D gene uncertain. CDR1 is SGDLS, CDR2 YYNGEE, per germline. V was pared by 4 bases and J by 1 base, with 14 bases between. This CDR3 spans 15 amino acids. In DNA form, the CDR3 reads TGTGCCAGCAGCCCGGGATCGGGGTCGAACACTGAAGCTTTCTTT. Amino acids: CASSPGSGSNTEAFF.

CDR3 nucleotides: TGCGCCAGCAGCTTGCAGGGGGCCGAGGAAAAACTGTTTTTT. It specifies CASSLQGAEEKLFF. V gene TRBV5-1 combines with J gene TRBJ1-4; 8 nucleotides line up with TRBD1. Looked up from germline, CDR1 is SGHRS and CDR2 is YFSETQ. The V segment lost 1 base and the J segment 8 bases; nucleotides outside the gene matches: 4. The CDR3 runs 14 residues.

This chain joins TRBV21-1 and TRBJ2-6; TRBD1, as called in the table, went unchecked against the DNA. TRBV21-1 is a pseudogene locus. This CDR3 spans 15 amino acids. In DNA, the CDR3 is TGTGCCAGCAATTCAGGGCCACCTGGGGCCAACGTCCTGACTTTC. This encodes CASNSGPPGANVLTF.

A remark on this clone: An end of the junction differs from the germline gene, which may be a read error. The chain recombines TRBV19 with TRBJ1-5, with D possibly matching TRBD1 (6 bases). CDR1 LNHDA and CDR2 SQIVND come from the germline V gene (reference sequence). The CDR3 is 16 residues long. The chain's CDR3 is CVSSIGPARGNQPQHF. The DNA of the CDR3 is TGTGTCAGTAGTATAGGGCCGGCAAGGGGGAATCAGCCCCAGCATTTT.

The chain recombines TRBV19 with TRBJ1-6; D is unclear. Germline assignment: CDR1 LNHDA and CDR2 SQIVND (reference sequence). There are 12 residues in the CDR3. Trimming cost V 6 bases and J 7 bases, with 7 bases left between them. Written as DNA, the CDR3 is TGTGCCAGTAGGGCGGGGAATTCACCCCTCCACTTT. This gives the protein CASRAGNSPLHF. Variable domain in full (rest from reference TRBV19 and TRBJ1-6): DGGITQSPKYLFRKEGQNVTLSCEQNLNHDAMYWYRQDPGQGLRLIYYSQIVNDFQKGDIAEGYSVSREKKESFPLTVTSAQKNPTAFYLCASRAGNSPLHFGNGTRLTVT.

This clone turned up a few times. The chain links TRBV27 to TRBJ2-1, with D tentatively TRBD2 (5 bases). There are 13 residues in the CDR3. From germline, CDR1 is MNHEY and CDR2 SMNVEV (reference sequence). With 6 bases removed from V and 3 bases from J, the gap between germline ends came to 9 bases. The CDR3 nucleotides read TGTGCCAGCAGGAGGGAGCTCTACAATGAGCAGTTCTTC. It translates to CASRRELYNEQFF.

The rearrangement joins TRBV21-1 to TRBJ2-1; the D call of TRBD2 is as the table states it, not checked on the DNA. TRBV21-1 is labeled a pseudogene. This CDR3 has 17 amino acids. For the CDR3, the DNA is TGTGCCAGCAGCAAAACCCTAACTAGCGTTTGGTACAATGAGCAGTTCTTC. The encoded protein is CASSKTLTSVWYNEQFF.

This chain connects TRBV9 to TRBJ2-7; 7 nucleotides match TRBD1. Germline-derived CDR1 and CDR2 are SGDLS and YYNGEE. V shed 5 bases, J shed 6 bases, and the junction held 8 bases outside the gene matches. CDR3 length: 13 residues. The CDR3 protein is CASSIRTGVEQYF. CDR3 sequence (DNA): TGTGCCAGCAGTATAAGGACAGGCGTCGAGCAGTACTTC.

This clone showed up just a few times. The CDR3 reads CASSHQGLEQYF. The DNA for the CDR3 is TGTGCCAGCAGTCATCAGGGTCTCGAGCAGTACTTC. The chain employs TRBV6-5 and TRBJ2-7, with D perhaps matching TRBD1 (5 bases). CDR1 is MNHEY and CDR2 is SVGAGI in the germline V gene. Trimming removed 5 bases at V and 6 bases at J, with 11 bases between. CDR3 size: 12 residues.

CDR3 nucleotide sequence: TGTGCCAGCAGTGAAACGAGACAAAATGAAAAACTGTTTTTT. The encoded protein is CASSETRQNEKLFF. This chain uses TRBV25-1 with TRBJ1-4; D gene unclear. Germline V lookup: CDR1 MGHDK, CDR2 SYGVNS. V lost 2 bases and J lost 5, with 9 bases in between. CDR3 length equals 14 residues.

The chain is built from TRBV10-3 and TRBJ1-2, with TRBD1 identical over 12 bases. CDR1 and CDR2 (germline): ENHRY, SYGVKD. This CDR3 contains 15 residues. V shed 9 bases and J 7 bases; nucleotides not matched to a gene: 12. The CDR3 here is CAILQPPGQGAGYTF. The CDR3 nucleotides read TGTGCCATACTACAACCCCCGGGACAGGGGGCTGGCTACACCTTC.

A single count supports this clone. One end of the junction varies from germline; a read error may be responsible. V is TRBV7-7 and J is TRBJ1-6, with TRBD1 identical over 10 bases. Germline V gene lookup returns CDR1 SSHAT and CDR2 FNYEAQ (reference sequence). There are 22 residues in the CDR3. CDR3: CASRFDRGPRFEGIEFSSPLHF. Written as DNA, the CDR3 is TGTGCTAGCAGATTTGACAGGGGGCCCCGGTTTGAGGGGATTGAGTTTTCTTCACCCCTCCACTTT.

The chain's CDR3 is CASSFSGGGGEQFF. CDR3 in DNA: TGTGCCAGCAGCTTTTCTGGCGGGGGAGGAGAGCAGTTCTTC. V and J are TRBV11-3 and TRBJ2-1, with 7 bases lining up with TRBD2. Losses at the gene ends were 3 bases for V and 10 bases for J; bases not matched to a gene: 9. The length of the CDR3 is 14 residues. Per the germline V gene, CDR1 is SGHNT and CDR2 is YENEEA.

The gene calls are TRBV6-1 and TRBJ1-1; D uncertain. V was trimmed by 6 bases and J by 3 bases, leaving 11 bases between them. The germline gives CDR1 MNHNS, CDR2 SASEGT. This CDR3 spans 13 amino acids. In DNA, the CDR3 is TGTGCCAGCAGCCCCATACGAGACACTGAAGCTTTCTTT. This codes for CASSPIRDTEAFF.